This T cell receptor beta chain was found in a study of blood T cell repertoires in COVID-19. Residents of 24 US areas, aged about 18 to 89 years, made up the participants. Cohort placement rested on clinical history that participants reported themselves. Two negative PCRs, clearance, or symptom resolution had been documented for recovered Cohort 3 donors. This CDR3 has 15 amino acids. Looked up from germline, CDR1 is SGHTA and CDR2 is FQGNSA. The trim removed 3 bases at V and 6 bases at J, leaving 6 bases unmatched. This table comes from immunoSEQ multiplex PCR, and its TCRdb copy is limited to in-frame clones, with some not included. The sample consists of 160,000 or so clones, 80% of them appearing once.

This receptor was identified in a man in his forties who had recovered from COVID-19. V is TRBV7-2 and J is TRBJ1-5; TRBD1 matches at 9 bases. Sequencing was performed on PBMCs or T cells enriched from blood (not recorded which). The CDR3 DNA is TGTGCCAGCAGCTTGGACACAGGGGGCTTTCAGCCCCAGCATTTT. It codes for CASSLDTGGFQPQHF.